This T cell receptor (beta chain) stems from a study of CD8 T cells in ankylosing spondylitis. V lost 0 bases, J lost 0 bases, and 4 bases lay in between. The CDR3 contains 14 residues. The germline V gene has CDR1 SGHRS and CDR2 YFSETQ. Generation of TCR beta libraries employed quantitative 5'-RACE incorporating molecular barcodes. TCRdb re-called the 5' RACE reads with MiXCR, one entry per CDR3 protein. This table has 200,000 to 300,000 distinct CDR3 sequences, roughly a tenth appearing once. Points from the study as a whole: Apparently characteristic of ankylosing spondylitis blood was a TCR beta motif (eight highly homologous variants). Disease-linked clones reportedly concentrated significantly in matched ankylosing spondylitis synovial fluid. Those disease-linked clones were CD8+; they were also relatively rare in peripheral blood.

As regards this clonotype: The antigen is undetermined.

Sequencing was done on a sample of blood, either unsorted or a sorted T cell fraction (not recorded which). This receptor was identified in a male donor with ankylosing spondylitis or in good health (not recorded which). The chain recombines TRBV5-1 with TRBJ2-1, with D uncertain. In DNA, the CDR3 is TGCGCCAGCAGCTTGGAGGTCTCCTACAATGAGCAGTTCTTC. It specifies CASSLEVSYNEQFF.